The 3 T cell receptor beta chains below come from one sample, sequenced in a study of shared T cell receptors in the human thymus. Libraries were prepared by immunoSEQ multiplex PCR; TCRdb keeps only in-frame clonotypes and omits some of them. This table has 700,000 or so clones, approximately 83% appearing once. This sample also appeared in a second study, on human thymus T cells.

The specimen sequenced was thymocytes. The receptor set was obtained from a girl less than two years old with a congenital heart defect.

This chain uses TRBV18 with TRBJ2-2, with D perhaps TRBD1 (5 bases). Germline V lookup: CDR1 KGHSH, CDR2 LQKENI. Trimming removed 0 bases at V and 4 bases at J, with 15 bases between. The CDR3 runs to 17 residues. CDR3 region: CASSPPFLGPGTGELFF. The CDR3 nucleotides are TGTGCCAGCTCACCACCTTTCCTGGGGCCGGGCACCGGGGAGCTGTTTTTT.

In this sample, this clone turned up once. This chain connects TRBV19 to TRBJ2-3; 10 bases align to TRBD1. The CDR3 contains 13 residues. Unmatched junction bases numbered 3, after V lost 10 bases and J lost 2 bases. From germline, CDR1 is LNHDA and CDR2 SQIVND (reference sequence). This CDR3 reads CATGTGDTDTQYF. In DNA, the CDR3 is TGTGCCACCGGGACAGGGGACACAGATACGCAGTATTTT.

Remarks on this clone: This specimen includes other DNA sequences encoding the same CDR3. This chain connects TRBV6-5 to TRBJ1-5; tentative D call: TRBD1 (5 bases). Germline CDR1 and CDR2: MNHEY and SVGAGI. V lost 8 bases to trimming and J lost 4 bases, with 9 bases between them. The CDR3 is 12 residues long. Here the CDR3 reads CASSGGNQPQHF. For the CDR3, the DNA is TGTGCCAGCTCGGGGGGTAATCAGCCCCAGCATTTT.